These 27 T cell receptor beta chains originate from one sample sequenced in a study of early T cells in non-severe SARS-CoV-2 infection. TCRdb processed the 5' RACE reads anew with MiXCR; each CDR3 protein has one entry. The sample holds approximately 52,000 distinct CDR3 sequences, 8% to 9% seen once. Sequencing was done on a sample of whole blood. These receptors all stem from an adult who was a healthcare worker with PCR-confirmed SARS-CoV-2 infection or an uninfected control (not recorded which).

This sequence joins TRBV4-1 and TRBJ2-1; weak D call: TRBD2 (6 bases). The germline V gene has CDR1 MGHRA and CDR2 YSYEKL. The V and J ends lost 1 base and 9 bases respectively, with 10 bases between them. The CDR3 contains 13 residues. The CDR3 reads CASSQVYGGEQFF. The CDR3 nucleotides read TGCGCCAGCAGCCAAGTATACGGGGGTGAGCAGTTCTTC.

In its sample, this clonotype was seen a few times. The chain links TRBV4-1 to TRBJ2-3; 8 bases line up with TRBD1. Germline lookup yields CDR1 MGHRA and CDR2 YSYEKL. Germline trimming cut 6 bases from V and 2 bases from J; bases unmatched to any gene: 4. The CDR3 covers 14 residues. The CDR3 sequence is CASRDRGPTDTQYF. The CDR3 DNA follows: TGCGCCAGCAGAGACAGGGGCCCCACAGATACGCAGTATTTT.

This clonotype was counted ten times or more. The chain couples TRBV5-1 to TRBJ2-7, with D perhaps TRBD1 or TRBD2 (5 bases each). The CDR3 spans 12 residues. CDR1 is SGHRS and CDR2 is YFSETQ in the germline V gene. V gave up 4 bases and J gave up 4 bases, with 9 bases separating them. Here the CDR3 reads CASSPEGYEQYF. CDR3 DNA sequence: TGCGCCAGCAGCCCCGAGGGGTACGAGCAGTACTTC.

The CDR3, as DNA: TGCAGTGCTAGAAGCGTCAGGGGGGACTACAATGAGCAGTTCTTC. Protein product: CSARSVRGDYNEQFF. The chain employs TRBV20-1 and TRBJ2-1; D might be TRBD1 (7 bases). Germline lookup yields CDR1 DFQATT and CDR2 SNEGSKA (reference sequence). The CDR3 spans 15 residues. V lost 2 bases, J lost 3 bases, and 14 bases lay in between.

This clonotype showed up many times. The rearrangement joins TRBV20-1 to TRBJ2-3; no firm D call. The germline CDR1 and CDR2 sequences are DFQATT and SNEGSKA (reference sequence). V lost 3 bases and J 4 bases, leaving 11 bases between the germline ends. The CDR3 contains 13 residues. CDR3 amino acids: CSASRGPADTQYF. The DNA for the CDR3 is TGCAGTGCTAGCCGCGGCCCCGCAGATACGCAGTATTTT.

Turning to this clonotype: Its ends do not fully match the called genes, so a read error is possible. The CDR3 DNA is TGCGTCAGCAGCTTGACTATAGAAGAGACCCAGTACTTC. This translates into CVSSLTIEETQYF. The J gene is TRBJ2-5, the V gene TRBV5-1, with a tentative D call TRBD2 (5 bases). CDR1 is SGHRS and CDR2 is YFSETQ in the germline V gene. The CDR3 has 13 residues.

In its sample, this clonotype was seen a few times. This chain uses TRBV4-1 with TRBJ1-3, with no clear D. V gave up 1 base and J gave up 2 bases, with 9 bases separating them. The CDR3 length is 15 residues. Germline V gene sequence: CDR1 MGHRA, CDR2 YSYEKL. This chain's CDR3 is CASSQVAGPGNTIYF. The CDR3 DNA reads TGCGCCAGCAGCCAAGTTGCAGGTCCTGGAAACACCATATATTTT.

CDR3 sequence (DNA): TGTGCCAGCAGTTCGACTGTAGCTAACTATGGCTACACCTTC. Its translation is CASSSTVANYGYTF. The chain carries TRBV5-5 and TRBJ1-2; D unresolved. The germline V and J ends were trimmed by 5 bases and 0 bases, with 11 bases remaining between them. This CDR3 is built from 14 residues. The germline V gene encodes CDR1 SGHKS and CDR2 YYEKEE (reference sequence).

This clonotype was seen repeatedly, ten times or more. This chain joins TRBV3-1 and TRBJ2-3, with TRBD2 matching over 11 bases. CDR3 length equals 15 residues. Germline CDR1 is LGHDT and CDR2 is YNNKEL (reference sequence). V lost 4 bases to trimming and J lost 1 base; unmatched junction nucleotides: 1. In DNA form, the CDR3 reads TGTGCCAGCAGCCCGACTAGCGGGGGCACAGATACGCAGTATTTT. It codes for CASSPTSGGTDTQYF.

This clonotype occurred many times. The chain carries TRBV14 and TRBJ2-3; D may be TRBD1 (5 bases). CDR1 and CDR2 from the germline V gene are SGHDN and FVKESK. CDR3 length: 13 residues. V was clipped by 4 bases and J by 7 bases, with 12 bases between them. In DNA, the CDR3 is TGTGCCAGCAGCCCATTCCAGGGAAATACGCAGTATTTT. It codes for CASSPFQGNTQYF. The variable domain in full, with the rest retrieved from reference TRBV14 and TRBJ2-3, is EAGVTQFPSHSVIEKGQTVTLRCDPISGHDNLYWYRRVMGKEIKFLLHFVKESKQDESGMPNNRFLAERTGGTYSTLKVQPAELEDSGVYFCASSPFQGNTQYFGPGTRLTVL.

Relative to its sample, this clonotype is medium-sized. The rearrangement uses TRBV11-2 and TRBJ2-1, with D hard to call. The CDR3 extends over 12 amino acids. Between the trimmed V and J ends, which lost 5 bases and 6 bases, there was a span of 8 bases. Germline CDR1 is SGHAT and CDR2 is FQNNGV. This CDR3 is CASSLTRNEQFF. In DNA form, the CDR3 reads TGTGCCAGCAGCCTAACCCGCAATGAGCAGTTCTTC.

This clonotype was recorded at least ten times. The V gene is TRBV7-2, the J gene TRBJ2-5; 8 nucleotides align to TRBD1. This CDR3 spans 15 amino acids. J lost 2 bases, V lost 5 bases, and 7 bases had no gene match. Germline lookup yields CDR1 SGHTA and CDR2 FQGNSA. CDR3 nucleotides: TGTGCCAGCAGCACCCAGACAGGGGTTCAAGAGACCCAGTACTTC. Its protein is CASSTQTGVQETQYF.

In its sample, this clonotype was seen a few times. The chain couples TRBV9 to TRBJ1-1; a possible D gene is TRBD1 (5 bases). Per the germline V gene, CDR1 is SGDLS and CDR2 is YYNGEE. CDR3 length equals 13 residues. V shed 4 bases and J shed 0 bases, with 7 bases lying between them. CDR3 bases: TGTGCCAGCAGCCAGACAGTGAACACTGAAGCTTTCTTT. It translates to CASSQTVNTEAFF.

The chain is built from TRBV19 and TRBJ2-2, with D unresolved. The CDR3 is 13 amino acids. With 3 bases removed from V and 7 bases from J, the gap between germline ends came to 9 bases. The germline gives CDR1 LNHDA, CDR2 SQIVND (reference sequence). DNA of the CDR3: TGTGCCAGTAGTATCCGACCGAACGGGGAGCTGTTTTTT. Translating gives CASSIRPNGELFF.

CDR3 sequence: CASSGGAVPTTDTQYF. In DNA form, the CDR3 reads TGTGCCAGCAGCGGGGGGGCAGTCCCTACCACAGATACGCAGTATTTT. The chain couples TRBV9 to TRBJ2-3; D tentatively reads TRBD1 or TRBD2 (6 bases each). V lost 3 bases, J lost 2 bases, and 16 bases lay in between. CDR1 SGDLS and CDR2 YYNGEE come from the germline V gene. This CDR3 contains 16 residues. Filled out from reference TRBV9 and TRBJ2-3, the complete variable domain reads DSGVTQTPKHLITATGQRVTLRCSPRSGDLSVYWYQQSLDQGLQFLIQYYNGEERAKGNILERFSAQQFPDLHSELNLSSLELGDSALYFCASSGGAVPTTDTQYFGPGTRLTVL.

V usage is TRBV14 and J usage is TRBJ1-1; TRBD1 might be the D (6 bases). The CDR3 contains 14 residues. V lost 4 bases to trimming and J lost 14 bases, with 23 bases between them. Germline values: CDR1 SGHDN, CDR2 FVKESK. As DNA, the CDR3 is TGTGCCAGCAGCCCAACCGGGAGCGGGACACATGTATTCTTT. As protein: CASSPTGSGTHVFF.

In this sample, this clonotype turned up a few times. CDR3 sequence: CASSTGQGVTGELFF. The CDR3 DNA follows: TGTGCCAGCAGCACGGGACAGGGGGTCACCGGGGAGCTGTTTTTT. This sequence joins TRBV28 and TRBJ2-2; 11 nucleotides match TRBD1. With 6 bases clipped from V and 4 bases from J, the junction kept 4 bases outside the gene matches. Germline values: CDR1 MDHEN, CDR2 SYDVKM. The CDR3 consists of 15 residues.

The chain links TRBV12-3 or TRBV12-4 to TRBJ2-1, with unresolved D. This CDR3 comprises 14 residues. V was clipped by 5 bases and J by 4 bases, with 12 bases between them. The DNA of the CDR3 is TGTGCCAGCAGTGAGAGCCCTTTTTACAATGAGCAGTTCTTC. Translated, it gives CASSESPFYNEQFF.

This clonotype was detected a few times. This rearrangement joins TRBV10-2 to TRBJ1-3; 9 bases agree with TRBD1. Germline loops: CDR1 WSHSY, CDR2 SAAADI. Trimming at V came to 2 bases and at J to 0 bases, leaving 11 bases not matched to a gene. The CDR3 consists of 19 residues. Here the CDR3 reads CASSEERTGAISSGNTIYF. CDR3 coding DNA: TGCGCCAGCAGTGAGGAGCGGACAGGGGCCATCAGCTCTGGAAACACCATATATTTT.

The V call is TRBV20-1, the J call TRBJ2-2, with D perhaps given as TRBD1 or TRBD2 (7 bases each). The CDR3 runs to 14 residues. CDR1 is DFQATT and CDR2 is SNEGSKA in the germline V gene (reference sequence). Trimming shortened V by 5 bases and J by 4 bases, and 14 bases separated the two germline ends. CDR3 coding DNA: TGCAGTGCTTTCCAGGGGGGGTCCACCGGGGAGCTGTTTTTT. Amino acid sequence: CSAFQGGSTGELFF.

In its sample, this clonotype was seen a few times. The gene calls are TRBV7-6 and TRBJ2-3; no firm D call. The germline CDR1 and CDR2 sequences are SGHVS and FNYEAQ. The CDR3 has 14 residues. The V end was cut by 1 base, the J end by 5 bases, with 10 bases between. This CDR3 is CASSLVIWGDTQYF. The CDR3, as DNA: TGTGCCAGCAGCTTAGTTATTTGGGGAGATACGCAGTATTTT.

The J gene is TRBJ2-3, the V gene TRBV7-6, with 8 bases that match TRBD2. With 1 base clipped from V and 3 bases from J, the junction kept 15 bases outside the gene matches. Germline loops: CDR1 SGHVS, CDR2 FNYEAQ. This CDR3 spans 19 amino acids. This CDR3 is CASSLGGFGGSGATDTQYF. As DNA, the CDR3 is TGTGCCAGCAGCTTAGGAGGGTTCGGTGGTAGCGGGGCAACAGATACGCAGTATTTT.

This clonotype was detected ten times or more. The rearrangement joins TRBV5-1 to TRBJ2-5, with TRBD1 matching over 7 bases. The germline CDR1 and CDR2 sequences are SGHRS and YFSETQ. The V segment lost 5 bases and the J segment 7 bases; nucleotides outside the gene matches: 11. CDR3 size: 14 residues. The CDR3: CASREIQGPGTQYF. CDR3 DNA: TGCGCCAGCAGGGAAATACAGGGGCCGGGGACCCAGTACTTC.

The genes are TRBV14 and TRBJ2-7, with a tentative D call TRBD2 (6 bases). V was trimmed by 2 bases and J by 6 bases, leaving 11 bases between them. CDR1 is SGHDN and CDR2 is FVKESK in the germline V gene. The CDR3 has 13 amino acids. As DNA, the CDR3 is TGTGCCAGCAGCCAACAGGAGGGTTCCGAGCAGTACTTC. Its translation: CASSQQEGSEQYF.

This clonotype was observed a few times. CDR3 protein: CASSLASAAINEQFF. The CDR3 DNA sequence: TGCGCCAGCAGCTTGGCCTCGGCAGCTATCAATGAGCAGTTCTTC. The gene calls are TRBV5-1 and TRBJ2-1; D ambiguous. Per germline, CDR1 SGHRS and CDR2 YFSETQ. The CDR3 contains 15 residues. Trimming shortened V by 0 bases and J by 6 bases, and 13 bases separated the two germline ends.

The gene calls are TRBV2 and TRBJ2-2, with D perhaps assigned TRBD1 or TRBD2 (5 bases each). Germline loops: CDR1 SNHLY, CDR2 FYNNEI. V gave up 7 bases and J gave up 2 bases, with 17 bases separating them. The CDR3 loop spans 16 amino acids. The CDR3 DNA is TGTGCCAGCACTCGTGGGACGCTAGGAAACACCGGGGAGCTGTTTTTT. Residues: CASTRGTLGNTGELFF.

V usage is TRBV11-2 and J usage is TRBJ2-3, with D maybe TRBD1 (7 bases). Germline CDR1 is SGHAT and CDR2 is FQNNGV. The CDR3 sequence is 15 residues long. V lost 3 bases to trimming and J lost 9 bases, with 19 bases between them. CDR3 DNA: TGTGCCAGCAGCTTCGGAGGGGGCGGTCCGGAGACGCAGTATTTT. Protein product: CASSFGGGGPETQYF.